The 2 T cell receptor beta chains given below trace back to one sample, sequenced in a study of T cell responses to AZD1222 COVID-19 vaccine. The protocol was immunoSEQ multiplex PCR, while the TCRdb copy is restricted to in-frame clones and leaves out a portion. The sample gives about 94,000 clones, roughly 88% of which show up once; 9.5% to 13% is in the top ten. Source: peripheral blood, taken 28 days after the second AZD1222 dose. All receptors come from an adult who received the AZD1222 COVID-19 vaccine.

The chain employs TRBV30 and TRBJ2-1, with 11 bases aligning to TRBD2. V shed 0 bases and J 7 bases; nucleotides not matched to a gene: 5. Germline values: CDR1 GTSNPN, CDR2 SVGIG (reference sequence). This CDR3 spans 15 amino acids. CDR3 nucleotides: TGTGCCTGGAGTGTACGGTCTAGCGGGAGGAATGAGCAGTTCTTC. Its translation is CAWSVRSSGRNEQFF.

This chain uses TRBV3-1 (or the pseudogene TRBV3-2) with TRBJ2-1, with D possibly being TRBD1 or TRBD2 (5 bases each). Germline CDR1 and CDR2: LGHDT and YNNKEL (reference sequence). The V gene lost 1 base and the J gene lost 12 bases, with 13 bases spanning the gap. The CDR3 extends over 13 amino acids. The CDR3, as DNA: TGTGCCAGCAGCCAAGGAGGGGTAGTTCGGCAGTTCTTC. As protein: CASSQGGVVRQFF.